The next 32 T cell receptor beta chains were all read from a single sample in a study of OX40 agonist ivuxolimab in advanced cancers. Produced via immunoSEQ multiplex PCR; TCRdb's table is partial and in-frame only. The sample has about 72,000 clones; roughly 80% are singletons. Sequencing was performed on CD4+ or CD8+ T cells sorted from blood, taken in a trial of the OX40 agonist ivuxolimab. These receptors all stem from an adult with an advanced solid tumor such as melanoma, head and neck, liver or kidney cancer.

V and J are TRBV7-3 and TRBJ2-5; D uncertain. CDR3 length: 13 amino acids. Trimming pared 5 bases from V and 4 bases from J, leaving 11 bases between. Germline CDR1 is SGHTA and CDR2 is FQGTGA. The CDR3 reads CASSPLPGETQYF. The CDR3 nucleotides read TGTGCCAGCAGCCCTTTACCCGGAGAGACCCAGTACTTC.

The chain employs TRBV19 and TRBJ2-3; possibly TRBD1 for D (6 bases). The germline V and J ends were trimmed by 4 bases and 6 bases, with 14 bases remaining between them. In germline, CDR1 is LNHDA, CDR2 SQIVND (reference sequence). CDR3 length equals 14 residues. CDR3 in amino acids: CASSRGQGSDTQYF. In nucleotides, the CDR3 is TGTGCCAGTAGTAGGGGCCAGGGGTCCGATACGCAGTATTTT.

This chain connects TRBV27 to TRBJ1-1; D remains unclear. This CDR3 has 18 amino acids. CDR1 and CDR2 (germline): MNHEY, SMNVEV (reference sequence). V shed 4 bases and J shed 0 bases, with 21 bases lying between them. The CDR3 DNA follows: TGTGCCAGCAGTTCCCTTTTATATATAAATGGGATGAACACTGAAGCTTTCTTT. Its translation: CASSSLLYINGMNTEAFF.

This clone showed up many times. The chain carries TRBV11-3 and TRBJ2-7, with a weak D call TRBD2 (5 bases). Germline values: CDR1 SGHNT, CDR2 YENEEA. Trimming took off 2 bases at V and 0 bases at J, with 8 bases between the two ends. This CDR3 has 14 amino acids. The CDR3 DNA sequence: TGTGCCAGCAGCTTATTTGGGAGCTCCTACGAGCAGTACTTC. Its protein product is CASSLFGSSYEQYF.

In its sample, this clone was seen a few times. The chain carries TRBV6-5 and TRBJ1-2, with unresolved D. CDR3 size: 16 residues. The germline V and J ends were trimmed by 4 bases and 5 bases, with 20 bases remaining between them. Looked up from germline, CDR1 is MNHEY and CDR2 is SVGAGI. The CDR3 DNA follows: TGTGCCAGCAGTTCCTCCTCAGTAGGCAACACGTATGGCTACACCTTC. This codes for CASSSSSVGNTYGYTF.

The DNA of the CDR3 is TGCGCCAGCAGCTTGGCGTCGGGGGCGGCATACAATGAGCAGTTCTTC. The encoded protein is CASSLASGAAYNEQFF. The chain uses TRBV5-1 and TRBJ2-1, with D perhaps TRBD1 or TRBD2 (6 bases each). Germline V CDR1 and CDR2: SGHRS, YFSETQ. Trimming removed 0 bases from V and 4 bases from J, with 14 bases in between. The CDR3 is made up of 16 amino acids.

The chain couples TRBV30 to TRBJ2-1; 8 nucleotides line up with TRBD2. Trimming at V came to 1 base and at J to 4 bases, leaving 6 bases not matched to a gene. CDR3 length equals 15 residues. Germline CDR1 reads GTSNPN; CDR2 reads SVGIG (reference sequence). The CDR3 sequence is CAWSGSSGHYNEQFF. The CDR3 nucleotides read TGTGCCTGGAGTGGGTCTAGCGGGCATTACAATGAGCAGTTCTTC.

V is TRBV2 and J is TRBJ2-1; 7 bases align to TRBD2. Looked up from germline, CDR1 is SNHLY and CDR2 is FYNNEI. The CDR3 contains 16 residues. The V and J ends lost 4 bases and 7 bases, in that order; junction bases with no gene match: 13. The CDR3 loop is CASSVRERGNGNEQFF. CDR3 DNA: TGTGCCAGCAGTGTTAGGGAGCGGGGAAATGGGAATGAGCAGTTCTTC.

This chain uses TRBV4-2 with TRBJ1-3, with D possibly being TRBD1 (5 bases). Trimming took off 0 bases at V and 2 bases at J, with 11 bases between the two ends. The germline gives CDR1 LGHNA, CDR2 YNFKEQ. The CDR3 consists of 16 residues. The CDR3 DNA follows: TGTGCCAGCAGCCAAGATTTGGGGGTCCCTGGAAACACCATATATTTT. Its translation is CASSQDLGVPGNTIYF.

The V and J genes are TRBV6-5 and TRBJ1-1; weak D call: TRBD1 (6 bases). Trimming took off 4 bases at V and 10 bases at J, with 10 bases between the two ends. The CDR3 runs to 11 residues. In germline, CDR1 is MNHEY, CDR2 SVGAGI. The CDR3 spells CASSSWGAAFF. The CDR3 coding sequence is TGTGCCAGCAGTTCTTGGGGGGCAGCTTTCTTT.

The V and J genes are TRBV4-2 and TRBJ1-4; no firm D call. V dropped 1 base and J dropped 0 bases, with 9 bases sitting between them. Germline CDR1 and CDR2: LGHNA and YNFKEQ. This CDR3 spans 16 amino acids. The CDR3 DNA reads as TGTGCCAGCAGCCAAGCCCAGTTTGCAACTAATGAAAAACTGTTTTTT. Protein: CASSQAQFATNEKLFF.

This chain links TRBV2 with TRBJ1-1, with 10 bases identical to TRBD1. The CDR3 covers 14 residues. Trimming took 7 bases from V and 6 from J; bases not matched to a gene: 8. Germline V gene lookup returns CDR1 SNHLY and CDR2 FYNNEI. For the CDR3, the DNA is TGTGCCAGCACTGGGACAGGGGAGGCGGCTGAAGCTTTCTTT. Its protein product is CASTGTGEAAEAFF. Drawing the rest from reference TRBV2 and TRBJ1-1, the complete variable domain is EPEVTQTPSHQVTQMGQEVILRCVPISNHLYFYWYRQILGQKVEFLVSFYNNEISEKSEIFDDQFSVERPDGSNFTLKIRSTKLEDSAMYFCASTGTGEAAEAFFGQGTRLTVV.

The chain couples TRBV11-3 to TRBJ2-3, with D possibly TRBD2 on 5 matching bases. The CDR3 extends over 17 amino acids. Germline CDR1 SGHNT, CDR2 YENEEA. Trimming took off 0 bases at V and 0 bases at J, with 13 bases between the two ends. Written as DNA, the CDR3 is TGTGCCAGCAGCTTAGATTGGAGGATACCTAGCACAGATACGCAGTATTTT. Its protein product is CASSLDWRIPSTDTQYF.

The CDR3 DNA is TGCGCCAGCAGCTTAAAACAGATCTCTTCCTCTGGAAACACCATATATTTT. Protein product: CASSLKQISSSGNTIYF. The chain employs TRBV5-1 and TRBJ1-3; D unclear. This CDR3 has 17 amino acids. Germline assignment: CDR1 SGHRS and CDR2 YFSETQ. Deletions cut 2 bases from V and 0 bases from J, with 15 bases between.

The rearrangement joins TRBV19 to TRBJ2-7; TRBD1 agrees at 7 bases. V lost 6 bases to trimming and J lost 6 bases; unmatched junction nucleotides: 8. Germline V gene sequence: CDR1 LNHDA, CDR2 SQIVND (reference sequence). The CDR3 runs 13 residues. The CDR3 region has the DNA TGTGCCAGTAGCCAGGGACAGCCAAGCGAGCAGTACTTC. As protein: CASSQGQPSEQYF.

The chain combines TRBV4-3 with TRBJ2-3; D is tentatively TRBD1 or TRBD2 (6 bases each). The V end lost 4 bases, the J end lost 0 bases, and 14 bases lay between the germline ends. The CDR3 spans 16 residues. From germline, CDR1 is LGHNA and CDR2 YSLEER. The CDR3 protein is CASSRGAATSTDTQYF. CDR3 DNA: TGCGCCAGCAGCCGGGGGGCAGCTACCAGCACAGATACGCAGTATTTT.

The chain carries TRBV9 and TRBJ1-2, with D maybe TRBD1 (5 bases). The length of the CDR3 is 15 residues. Germline loops: CDR1 SGDLS, CDR2 YYNGEE. The germline V and J ends were trimmed by 1 base and 5 bases, with 15 bases remaining between them. This CDR3 reads CASSVLKGRGYGYTF. Written as DNA, the CDR3 is TGTGCCAGCAGCGTATTAAAAGGCCGGGGGTATGGCTACACCTTC.

This chain's CDR3 is CASILPQGDGYTF. The DNA for the CDR3 is TGTGCCAGCATCCTCCCCCAGGGGGATGGCTACACCTTC. V gene TRBV6-5 combines with J gene TRBJ1-2; 7 bases map to TRBD1. Trimming cost V 7 bases and J 6 bases; bases outside gene matches: 8. The CDR3 length is 13 residues. CDR1 MNHEY and CDR2 SVGAGI come from the germline V gene.

The V gene is TRBV2, the J gene TRBJ2-1; 16 bases line up with TRBD2. Trimming removed 10 bases from V and 1 base from J; junction bases left unmatched: 13. This CDR3 has 19 residues. Germline CDR1 and CDR2: SNHLY and FYNNEI. The CDR3 sequence is CATSGRGTSGRGSYNEQFF. CDR3 nucleotide sequence: TGTGCCACCTCCGGCAGGGGGACTAGCGGGAGGGGGTCCTACAATGAGCAGTTCTTC. Together with reference TRBV2 and TRBJ2-1, the CDR3 gives the full variable domain: EPEVTQTPSHQVTQMGQEVILRCVPISNHLYFYWYRQILGQKVEFLVSFYNNEISEKSEIFDDQFSVERPDGSNFTLKIRSTKLEDSAMYFCATSGRGTSGRGSYNEQFFGPGTRLTVL.

This rearrangement joins TRBV19 to TRBJ1-1, with D possibly TRBD1 on 5 matching bases. Trimming stripped 5 bases from V and 7 bases from J, with 17 bases between. CDR1 is LNHDA and CDR2 is SQIVND in the germline V gene (reference sequence). The CDR3 extends over 14 amino acids. The CDR3 spells CASSPRLGTFEAFF. CDR3 DNA: TGTGCCAGTAGTCCCCGTTTAGGGACCTTTGAAGCTTTCTTT.

A few counts support this clone. V usage is TRBV2 and J usage is TRBJ1-5, with D maybe TRBD1 (6 bases). CDR3 size: 15 residues. The germline V and J ends were trimmed by 5 bases and 0 bases, with 11 bases remaining between them. Germline V lookup: CDR1 SNHLY, CDR2 FYNNEI. CDR3 sequence reads: CASSPQGVSNQPQHF. In DNA, the CDR3 is TGTGCCAGCAGTCCACAGGGAGTTAGCAATCAGCCCCAGCATTTT.

The rearrangement links TRBV5-4 to TRBJ2-2, with TRBD2 identical over 11 bases. The V gene end was trimmed by 0 bases and the J gene end by 4 bases; junction bases not matched to a gene: 14. In germline, CDR1 is SGHNT, CDR2 YYREEE (reference sequence). This CDR3 contains 20 residues. The CDR3 DNA reads TGTGCCAGCAGCTTGGTGGGACTAGCGGCCAACCTTTTTAGCACCGGGGAGCTGTTTTTT. Its protein product is CASSLVGLAANLFSTGELFF. Filled out from reference TRBV5-4 and TRBJ2-2, the complete variable domain reads ETGVTQSPTHLIKTRGQQVTLRCSSQSGHNTVSWYQQALGQGPQFIFQYYREEENGRGNFPPRFSGLQFPNYSSELNVNALELDDSALYLCASSLVGLAANLFSTGELFFGEGSRLTVL.

The table lists this clone with a count of one. The rearrangement uses TRBV5-1 and TRBJ1-1, with D tentatively TRBD1 (6 bases). Trimming removed 0 bases from V and 4 bases from J, with 13 bases in between. Germline lookup yields CDR1 SGHRS and CDR2 YFSETQ. This CDR3 is built from 15 residues. The CDR3 loop is CASSLGTPRGTEAFF. In DNA, the CDR3 is TGCGCCAGCAGCTTGGGTACACCCAGGGGCACTGAAGCTTTCTTT.

The chain uses TRBV5-1 and TRBJ1-1; 10 bases fit TRBD1. Trimming took 4 bases from V and 3 from J; bases not matched to a gene: 9. Germline assignment: CDR1 SGHRS and CDR2 YFSETQ. The CDR3 runs to 16 residues. The CDR3 is CASSTGQGTMHTEAFF. CDR3 in DNA: TGCGCCAGCAGCACGGGACAGGGGACGATGCACACTGAAGCTTTCTTT.

The chain combines TRBV5-6 with TRBJ2-7; TRBD1 agrees at 8 bases. The CDR3 consists of 14 residues. CDR1 SGHDT and CDR2 YYEEEE come from the germline V gene. J was trimmed by 5 bases and V by 4 bases; bases with no gene match: 8. The CDR3 protein is CASSPRTGIDEQYF. In DNA, the CDR3 is TGTGCCAGCAGCCCACGGACAGGGATCGACGAGCAGTACTTC.

This chain links TRBV9 with TRBJ2-1; 7 bases fit TRBD1. V lost 4 bases and J lost 8; bases outside the gene matches: 9. There are 14 residues in the CDR3. The germline gives CDR1 SGDLS, CDR2 YYNGEE. The CDR3 nucleotides read TGTGCCAGCAGCCGGACCCTTACAGGGGATGAGCAGTTCTTC. Amino acid sequence: CASSRTLTGDEQFF.

The genes are TRBV5-1 and TRBJ2-1; 13 positions agree with TRBD2. The CDR3 length is 17 residues. The junction had 7 bases not matched to a gene; V was cut back by 0 bases and J by 7 bases. From germline, CDR1 is SGHRS and CDR2 YFSETQ. DNA for the CDR3: TGCGCCAGCAGCTTGGGTGGACTAGCGGGGGCGGGGAATGAGCAGTTCTTC. This codes for CASSLGGLAGAGNEQFF.

In this sample, this clone turned up a few times. V usage is TRBV7-8 and J usage is TRBJ2-7; D gene unclear. This CDR3 has 13 amino acids. The germline V gene has CDR1 SGHVS and CDR2 FQNEAQ. V lost 3 bases and J lost 2, with 8 bases in between. CDR3 sequence: CASSLHLAYEQYF. Here the CDR3 DNA reads TGTGCCAGCAGCTTGCACCTAGCCTACGAGCAGTACTTC.

This sequence joins TRBV7-8 and TRBJ2-7; D is uncertain. Germline CDR1 and CDR2: SGHVS and FQNEAQ. This CDR3 region has 19 residues. The V and J ends lost 1 base and 3 bases respectively, with 25 bases between them. The CDR3 sequence: CASSLGTSFVQVAHYEQYF. The CDR3 region has the DNA TGTGCCAGCAGCTTAGGGACGTCCTTTGTGCAGGTAGCCCACTACGAGCAGTACTTC.

This clone came up once. The chain employs TRBV5-6 and TRBJ1-5; 7 bases agree with TRBD1. The CDR3 is 16 residues long. Germline V lookup: CDR1 SGHDT, CDR2 YYEEEE. The V gene end was trimmed by 1 base and the J gene end by 6 bases; junction bases not matched to a gene: 10. For the CDR3, the DNA is TGTGCCAGCAGCTTGTGGGGGGACAGCAGTTTTCAGCCCCAGCATTTT. Translated: CASSLWGDSSFQPQHF.

The chain employs TRBV6-6 and TRBJ2-7; a possible D gene is TRBD2 (5 bases). This CDR3 is 13 amino acids long. Germline V gene sequence: CDR1 MNHNY, CDR2 SVGAGI (reference sequence). Trimming removed 5 bases from V and 12 bases from J, with 20 bases in between. The CDR3 DNA is TGTGCCAGCAGTACCCCGAGCGGCCCCGACCCGTACTTC. Translated: CASSTPSGPDPYF.

This clone appeared a single time. The chain combines TRBV29-1 with TRBJ2-5; TRBD2 agrees at 13 bases. V was clipped by 0 bases and J by 5 bases; unmatched bases: 6. CDR1 is SQVTM and CDR2 is ANQGSEA in the germline V gene. The CDR3 consists of 16 residues. CDR3 protein: CSVEDPGLAGTETQYF. The CDR3 DNA is TGCAGCGTTGAAGATCCGGGACTAGCGGGAACCGAGACCCAGTACTTC. Full variable domain (missing parts from reference TRBV29-1 and TRBJ2-5): SAVISQKPSRDICQRGTSLTIQCQVDSQVTMMFWYRQQPGQSLTLIATANQGSEATYESGFVIDKFPISRPNLTFSTLTVSNMSPEDSSIYLCSVEDPGLAGTETQYFGPGTRLLVL.